Presented here are 24 T cell receptor beta chains from one specimen sequenced in a study of blood T cell repertoires in COVID-19. TCRdb's copy holds only in-frame clones and misses some; the assay was immunoSEQ multiplex PCR. The sample holds approximately 300,000 clones, more than 75% seen once. Sequencing was performed on PBMCs or T cells enriched from blood (not recorded which). The receptors come from a woman aged 25 to 45 who had recovered from COVID-19.

This chain joins TRBV14 and TRBJ2-7; 7 bases align to TRBD2. CDR1 SGHDN and CDR2 FVKESK come from the germline V gene. There are 16 residues in the CDR3. With 0 bases clipped from V and 2 bases from J, the junction kept 7 bases outside the gene matches. This CDR3 is CASSQDSLAATYEQYF. CDR3 in DNA: TGTGCCAGCAGCCAAGATAGCCTAGCGGCTACCTACGAGCAGTACTTC.

This chain connects TRBV4-1 to TRBJ2-1, with a tentative D call TRBD2 (6 bases). This CDR3 contains 12 residues. The germline CDR1 and CDR2 sequences are MGHRA and YSYEKL. V was cut by 1 base and J by 11 bases, with 9 bases left in between. The CDR3 DNA is TGCGCCAGCAGCCAAGTGGGGGGACAGCAGTTCTTC. It codes for CASSQVGGQQFF.

The chain recombines TRBV11-2 with TRBJ2-3, with 7 bases fitting TRBD2. The V segment lost 2 bases and the J segment 1 base; nucleotides outside the gene matches: 6. The germline V gene encodes CDR1 SGHAT and CDR2 FQNNGV. CDR3 length equals 16 residues. The CDR3 loop reads CASSLRFAGGTDTQYF. The CDR3, as DNA: TGTGCCAGCAGCTTACGTTTTGCGGGGGGCACAGATACGCAGTATTTT. Complete variable domain (other parts from reference TRBV11-2 and TRBJ2-3): EAGVAQSPRYKIIEKRQSVAFWCNPISGHATLYWYQQILGQGPKLLIQFQNNGVVDDSQLPKDRFSAERLKGVDSTLKIQPAKLEDSAVYLCASSLRFAGGTDTQYFGPGTRLTVL.

This chain links TRBV5-1 with TRBJ2-3; tentative D call: TRBD1 (6 bases). CDR3 size: 16 residues. CDR1 SGHRS and CDR2 YFSETQ come from the germline V gene. The germline V and J ends were trimmed by 3 bases and 5 bases, with 19 bases remaining between them. CDR3 amino acids: CASSWGQGFLLDTQYF. The CDR3 DNA reads TGCGCCAGCAGCTGGGGCCAGGGGTTTCTCTTAGATACGCAGTATTTT.

The V and J genes are TRBV5-4 and TRBJ2-3; D is unclear. This CDR3 is built from 12 residues. The ends were cut back, 4 bases at V and 5 bases at J, with 8 bases in the middle. Germline V gene sequence: CDR1 SGHNT, CDR2 YYREEE (reference sequence). CDR3 coding DNA: TGTGCCAGCAGCCCTACCGTAGATACGCAGTATTTT. Translating it yields CASSPTVDTQYF.

The V and J genes are TRBV24-1 and TRBJ2-7; 7 nucleotides line up with TRBD2. Trimming removed 3 bases from V and 2 bases from J; junction bases left unmatched: 3. CDR3 length: 14 residues. Germline values: CDR1 KGHDR, CDR2 SFDVKD. CDR3 protein: CATSDSGVPYEQYF. The CDR3, as DNA: TGTGCCACCAGTGATAGCGGGGTCCCCTACGAGCAGTACTTC.

This sequence joins TRBV3-1 (or the pseudogene TRBV3-2) and TRBJ1-1; TRBD1 might be the D (6 bases). This CDR3 spans 15 amino acids. The germline CDR1 and CDR2 sequences are LGHDT and YNNKEL (reference sequence). Trimming stripped 0 bases from V and 4 bases from J, with 12 bases between. The CDR3 DNA sequence: TGTGCCAGCAGCCAAGAGGGGCAGGGGACCACTGAAGCTTTCTTT. It yields the protein CASSQEGQGTTEAFF.

The table lists this clone with a few counts. The V and J genes are TRBV2 and TRBJ1-1; D is possibly TRBD1 (6 bases). Germline V CDR1 and CDR2: SNHLY, FYNNEI. The CDR3 is made up of 13 amino acids. Trimming pared 7 bases from V and 1 base from J, leaving 10 bases between. The CDR3 loop reads CASTGHPNTEAFF. The CDR3 DNA follows: TGTGCCAGCACGGGACACCCGAACACTGAAGCTTTCTTT.

The chain links TRBV4-1 to TRBJ1-2, with D maybe TRBD1 (5 bases). V dropped 4 bases and J dropped 3 bases, with 9 bases sitting between them. The CDR3 runs to 13 residues. Germline CDR1 MGHRA, CDR2 YSYEKL. The CDR3 loop reads CASSPLTDYGYTF. CDR3 sequence (DNA): TGCGCCAGCAGCCCGTTGACAGACTATGGCTACACCTTC.

J is TRBJ2-7 and V is TRBV28, with 11 bases fitting TRBD2. CDR1 and CDR2 from the germline V gene are MDHEN and SYDVKM. This CDR3 region has 14 residues. V trimming: 7 bases; J trimming: 7 bases; junction bases outside the gene matches: 9. The CDR3 nucleotides read TGTGCCAGCACTTCGGTAGCGGGGGGGAGAGAGCAGTACTTC. Its protein product is CASTSVAGGREQYF.

The chain uses TRBV3-1 (or the pseudogene TRBV3-2) and TRBJ2-3; 8 positions match TRBD1. Per germline, CDR1 LGHDT and CDR2 YNNKEL (reference sequence). J gave up 6 bases and V 4 bases, and 18 bases lay outside the gene matches. The CDR3 covers 18 residues. The CDR3, as DNA: TGTGCCAGCAGCCCCACCGCGGGGCCAGGGGGCGTCTGGGATACGCAGTATTTT. Amino acids: CASSPTAGPGGVWDTQYF.

The chain has TRBV11-2 and TRBJ1-1, with D perhaps matching TRBD1 (5 bases). This CDR3 contains 14 residues. Trimming pared 7 bases from V and 6 bases from J, leaving 18 bases between. Looked up from germline, CDR1 is SGHAT and CDR2 is FQNNGV. The CDR3 DNA reads as TGTGCCAGCACCAGATGGGGGGAGGCTGCTGAAGCTTTCTTT. It encodes CASTRWGEAAEAFF.

CDR3 sequence reads: CASTPRGGNTEAFF. In DNA form, the CDR3 reads TGTGCCAGTACCCCTAGGGGGGGGAACACTGAAGCTTTCTTT. The gene calls are TRBV19 and TRBJ1-1; D may be TRBD1 (6 bases). Looked up from germline, CDR1 is LNHDA and CDR2 is SQIVND (reference sequence). This CDR3 comprises 14 residues. Trimming cost V 7 bases and J 1 base, with 13 bases left between them.

This rearrangement joins TRBV27 to TRBJ2-7; 11 bases line up with TRBD1. The germline CDR1 and CDR2 sequences are MNHEY and SMNVEV (reference sequence). J lost 6 bases, V lost 2 bases, and 9 bases had no gene match. The CDR3 has 16 residues. The CDR3 sequence is CASSLLRTGGFFEQYF. The CDR3, as DNA: TGTGCCAGCAGTTTACTTAGGACAGGGGGCTTCTTCGAGCAGTACTTC.

The CDR3 loop is CASSSEGVKVYTGELFF. The CDR3 bases are TGTGCCAGCAGTTCAGAGGGCGTGAAGGTTTACACCGGGGAGCTGTTTTTT. The chain combines TRBV27 with TRBJ2-2, with TRBD2 as a possible D gene (5 bases). The CDR3 has 17 residues. V was cut by 4 bases and J by 3 bases, with 18 bases left in between. CDR1 and CDR2 from the germline V gene are MNHEY and SMNVEV (reference sequence).

The V gene is TRBV5-8, the J gene TRBJ1-5; 7 nucleotides agree with TRBD1. Losses at the gene ends were 3 bases for V and 1 base for J; bases not matched to a gene: 4. CDR1 and CDR2 (germline): SGHTS, YDEGEE. This CDR3 is built from 15 residues. The CDR3 is CASSSGTASNQPQHF. The CDR3 DNA sequence: TGTGCCAGCAGCTCCGGGACAGCGAGCAATCAGCCCCAGCATTTT.

For the CDR3, the DNA is TGTGCCAGCACCTTGACAGGGGACGGCACTGAAGCTTTCTTT. Amino acids: CASTLTGDGTEAFF. The chain recombines TRBV6-5 with TRBJ1-1; 8 bases are shared with TRBD1. V trimming: 7 bases; J trimming: 4 bases; junction bases outside the gene matches: 8. CDR3 length: 14 residues. Germline CDR1 and CDR2: MNHEY and SVGAGI.

This chain links TRBV14 with TRBJ2-1, with 11 positions matching TRBD1. CDR1 SGHDN and CDR2 FVKESK come from the germline V gene. CDR3 length equals 18 residues. The junction had 11 bases not matched to a gene; V was cut back by 1 base and J by 6 bases. The CDR3 protein is CASSQVSPGTGGTNEQFF. CDR3 DNA sequence: TGTGCCAGCAGCCAAGTAAGCCCCGGGACAGGGGGTACCAATGAGCAGTTCTTC.

In the case of this clone: The identical CDR3 is also encoded by other nucleotide sequences in the sample. The chain combines TRBV9 with TRBJ1-1, with a tentative D call TRBD1 (5 bases). Between the trimmed V and J ends, which lost 3 bases and 5 bases, there was a span of 8 bases. From germline, CDR1 is SGDLS and CDR2 YYNGEE. The CDR3 contains 12 residues. CDR3 coding DNA: TGTGCCAGCAGCGGCGGGGGGACTGAAGCTTTCTTT. Translated: CASSGGGTEAFF. Full variable domain (remainder filled in from reference TRBV9 and TRBJ1-1): DSGVTQTPKHLITATGQRVTLRCSPRSGDLSVYWYQQSLDQGLQFLIQYYNGEERAKGNILERFSAQQFPDLHSELNLSSLELGDSALYFCASSGGGTEAFFGQGTRLTVV.

There are a few counts of this clone. The chain employs TRBV4-3 and TRBJ1-1; D may be TRBD1 (5 bases). This CDR3 contains 15 residues. Germline CDR1 is LGHNA and CDR2 is YSLEER. Trimming took 4 bases from V and 8 from J, leaving 20 bases between them. The DNA of the CDR3 is TGCGCCAGCAGCCGGGTTAGAGACAGAACCGTAGAAGCTTTCTTT. As protein: CASSRVRDRTVEAFF.

This chain connects TRBV5-1 to TRBJ1-6; 9 positions agree with TRBD1. CDR1 is SGHRS, CDR2 YFSETQ, per germline. The ends lost 0 bases at V and 10 bases at J; junction bases unmatched: 5. This CDR3 is built from 15 residues. In DNA form, the CDR3 reads TGCGCCAGCAGCTTGGCAGGGACAGGGTACTCACCCCTCCACTTT. This encodes CASSLAGTGYSPLHF. Complete variable domain (other parts from reference TRBV5-1 and TRBJ1-6): KAGVTQTPRYLIKTRGQQVTLSCSPISGHRSVSWYQQTPGQGLQFLFEYFSETQRNKGNFPGRFSGRQFSNSRSEMNVSTLELGDSALYLCASSLAGTGYSPLHFGNGTRLTVT.

This chain uses TRBV11-2 with TRBJ2-3; TRBD2 agrees at 8 bases. After removal of 5 bases from V and 0 bases from J, the junction contained 16 bases not matched to a gene. In germline, CDR1 is SGHAT, CDR2 FQNNGV. This CDR3 region has 19 residues. DNA for the CDR3: TGTGCCAGCAGCGACTCGAGGGCCCAGCGGGGGATTAGCACAGATACGCAGTATTTT. Amino acid sequence: CASSDSRAQRGISTDTQYF.

This chain links TRBV6-5 with TRBJ1-2; maybe TRBD1 (5 bases). Germline values: CDR1 MNHEY, CDR2 SVGAGI. Trimming took off 2 bases at V and 8 bases at J, with 9 bases between the two ends. This CDR3 spans 12 amino acids. CDR3 nucleotides: TGTGCCAGCAGTTACCAGGGAAGGGGCTACACCTTC. Protein sequence: CASSYQGRGYTF.

The rearrangement links TRBV10-1 to TRBJ1-1; the match to TRBD1 covers 7 bases. The J segment lost 4 bases and the V segment lost 2 bases, leaving 7 bases of the junction unmatched. Germline lookup yields CDR1 WNHNN and CDR2 SYGVQD (reference sequence). This CDR3 region has 15 residues. CDR3 in DNA: TGCGCCAGCAGTGAGAATGTGCCAGGGGGCACTGAAGCTTTCTTT. Translation gives CASSENVPGGTEAFF.